Shown below are 27 T cell receptor beta chains from a single sample sequenced in a study of cytomegalovirus exposure and HLA in healthy donors listed by TCRdb under 2017. To prepare the library, the immunoSEQ multiplex PCR assay was applied. For the multiplex PCR, a mixture combining 60 forward primers for TCR Vbeta segments and 13 reverse primers for TCR Jbeta segments was used. TCRdb retrieved this table from immuneACCESS and kept in-frame rearrangements only. Not all clones are present; in checked studies, unresolved V genes account for under half, and no reason is known for the remainder. Across this sample there are tens of thousands of clones, with roughly 78% seen only once. The top ten hold roughly a tenth of the sample. Material: PBMCs. The receptors here all came from a man between 40 and 49 years old in good health and CMV-seronegative.

The chain has TRBV23-1 and TRBJ1-3, with 7 bases lining up with TRBD1. TRBV23-1 is an ORF; its function is uncertain. V gave up 6 bases and J gave up 1 base; unmatched junction bases: 3. This CDR3 comprises 14 residues. The CDR3 loop is CASSPGGSGNTIYF. The CDR3 coding sequence is TGCGCCAGCAGCCCAGGGGGATCTGGAAACACCATATATTTT.

The count of this clone is one. The CDR3 spells CASRTDIDSYEQYF. The CDR3 bases are TGTGCCAGCAGGACGGACATAGACTCCTACGAGCAGTACTTC. The chain links TRBV28 to TRBJ2-7, with a weak D call TRBD1 (5 bases). Between the trimmed V and J ends, which lost 6 bases and 0 bases, there was a span of 12 bases. CDR3 length equals 14 residues. Germline V gives CDR1 MDHEN, CDR2 SYDVKM.

The chain links TRBV7-6 to TRBJ2-2, with a possible D match to TRBD1 (6 bases). V gave up 6 bases and J gave up 6 bases, with 11 bases separating them. The CDR3 totals 13 residues. The germline V gene encodes CDR1 SGHVS and CDR2 FNYEAQ. CDR3 bases: TGTGCCAGCAGTAAAGACAGGTCCGGGGAGCTGTTTTTT. It specifies CASSKDRSGELFF.

This chain joins TRBV18 and TRBJ2-5, with TRBD1 identical over 8 bases. The J call may be in error: the DNA end matches TRBJ2-7 better. The CDR3 is 17 residues long. Germline V gene sequence: CDR1 KGHSH, CDR2 LQKENI. In DNA, the CDR3 is TGTGCCAGCTCACTGGACCGGGACAGGACTCATCCCTACGAGCAGTACTTC. Translating it yields CASSLDRDRTHPYEQYF.

The CDR3 nucleotides read TGTGCCAGCAGTTTATTGCCCGGGACAGGGGCTGAAAAACTGTTTTTT. Residues: CASSLLPGTGAEKLFF. The genes are TRBV27 and TRBJ1-4; TRBD1 matches 10 bases. The trim removed 1 base at V and 7 bases at J, leaving 6 bases unmatched. The CDR3 length is 16 residues. The V gene's germline CDR1 is MNHEY and CDR2 SMNVEV (reference sequence).

The chain has TRBV19 and TRBJ1-1, with 10 bases matching TRBD1. Germline lookup yields CDR1 LNHDA and CDR2 SQIVND (reference sequence). The CDR3 runs 15 residues. V shed 3 bases and J 5 bases; nucleotides not matched to a gene: 6. Here the CDR3 reads CASSIRDRGSTEAFF. CDR3 nucleotides: TGTGCCAGTAGTATCCGGGACAGGGGTTCGACTGAAGCTTTCTTT. The complete variable domain, with remaining parts taken from reference TRBV19 and TRBJ1-1, reads DGGITQSPKYLFRKEGQNVTLSCEQNLNHDAMYWYRQDPGQGLRLIYYSQIVNDFQKGDIAEGYSVSREKKESFPLTVTSAQKNPTAFYLCASSIRDRGSTEAFFGQGTRLTVV.

V is TRBV7-8 and J is TRBJ2-5, with 10 bases fitting TRBD2. The closer fit of TRBJ2-7 to the DNA end suggests the J call may be wrong. Germline V gene data show CDR1 as SGHVS and CDR2 as FQNEAQ. This CDR3 comprises 17 residues. This CDR3 reads CASSLASGGRSSYEQYF. CDR3 sequence (DNA): TGTGCCAGCAGCTTGGCTAGCGGGGGCCGTAGCTCCTACGAGCAGTACTTC.

The chain joins TRBV5-1 to TRBJ1-6, with 7 bases lining up with TRBD1. The germline V gene encodes CDR1 SGHRS and CDR2 YFSETQ. This CDR3 region has 17 residues. V was clipped by 0 bases and J by 7 bases; unmatched bases: 10. CDR3 coding DNA: TGCGCCAGCAGCTTGGAGGCAGGGGGGTTTCCCAATTCACCCCTCCACTTT. Encoded protein: CASSLEAGGFPNSPLHF.

Details on this clone: An end of the junction differs from the germline gene, which may be a read error. The chain couples TRBV7-9 to TRBJ1-6, with a possible D match to TRBD1 (6 bases). From germline, CDR1 is SEHNR and CDR2 FQNEAQ (reference sequence). This CDR3 is 16 amino acids long. In DNA, the CDR3 is TGTTCCAGCAGCCCAGGGGCGGCCAGCTATAATTCACCCCTCCACTTT. Amino acid sequence: CSSSPGAASYNSPLHF.

This clone occurred many times. V gene TRBV4-1 combines with J gene TRBJ2-1, with D possibly matching TRBD2 (6 bases). Between the trimmed V and J ends, which lost 1 base and 8 bases, there was a span of 12 bases. This CDR3 has 14 residues. Germline loops: CDR1 MGHRA, CDR2 YSYEKL. CDR3 loop: CASSQGLGGDEQFF. DNA of the CDR3: TGCGCCAGCAGCCAAGGACTAGGTGGGGATGAGCAGTTCTTC.

The count of this clone is one. The rearrangement uses TRBV14 and TRBJ1-1, with TRBD1 matching over 7 bases. This CDR3 spans 15 amino acids. V lost 4 bases, J lost 4 bases, and 9 bases stayed unmatched. CDR1 is SGHDN and CDR2 is FVKESK in the germline V gene. CDR3 DNA: TGTGCCAGCAGCCCTCTCCAGGGGGGAGCCACTGAAGCTTTCTTT. Translated: CASSPLQGGATEAFF.

The rearrangement uses TRBV14 and TRBJ1-1, with 9 bases matching TRBD1. The V and J ends lost 4 bases and 4 bases, in that order; junction bases with no gene match: 19. From germline, CDR1 is SGHDN and CDR2 FVKESK. This CDR3 region has 19 residues. This chain's CDR3 is CASSPLRGTGIEWSTEAFF. CDR3 nucleotide sequence: TGTGCCAGCAGCCCCCTACGGGGGACAGGGATTGAGTGGAGCACTGAAGCTTTCTTT. The complete variable domain, with remaining parts taken from reference TRBV14 and TRBJ1-1, reads EAGVTQFPSHSVIEKGQTVTLRCDPISGHDNLYWYRRVMGKEIKFLLHFVKESKQDESGMPNNRFLAERTGGTYSTLKVQPAELEDSGVYFCASSPLRGTGIEWSTEAFFGQGTRLTVV.

This chain uses TRBV2 with TRBJ2-3; tentative D call: TRBD2 (5 bases). The CDR3 spans 14 residues. CDR1 is SNHLY, CDR2 FYNNEI, per germline. V lost 4 bases, J lost 1 base, and 9 bases lay in between. CDR3 in amino acids: CASSVVARTDTQYF. DNA for the CDR3: TGTGCCAGCAGTGTGGTAGCGCGCACAGATACGCAGTATTTT. Looking up the rest from reference TRBV2 and TRBJ2-3 gives the full variable domain: EPEVTQTPSHQVTQMGQEVILRCVPISNHLYFYWYRQILGQKVEFLVSFYNNEISEKSEIFDDQFSVERPDGSNFTLKIRSTKLEDSAMYFCASSVVARTDTQYFGPGTRLTVL.

This clone was detected a few times. This chain uses TRBV10-3 with TRBJ2-7; the match to TRBD2 covers 7 bases. Germline CDR1 reads ENHRY; CDR2 reads SYGVKD. V was clipped by 6 bases and J by 0 bases; unmatched bases: 5. The CDR3 runs 14 residues. CDR3 coding DNA: TGTGCCATCAGCCGGCCTAGCGGCTCCTACGAGCAGTACTTC. Translating it yields CAISRPSGSYEQYF.

This clone was detected only a few times. The chain is built from TRBV5-4 and TRBJ2-3, with a weak D call TRBD1 (6 bases). Germline values: CDR1 SGHNT, CDR2 YYREEE (reference sequence). There are 15 residues in the CDR3. V was trimmed by 4 bases and J by 0 bases, leaving 12 bases between them. CDR3 DNA sequence: TGTGCCAGCAGCCCCGGGACATCTAGCACAGATACGCAGTATTTT. The encoded protein is CASSPGTSSTDTQYF.

This chain links TRBV12-5 with TRBJ2-5; D possibly corresponds to TRBD1 (6 bases). Between the trimmed V and J ends, which lost 5 bases and 7 bases, there was a span of 17 bases. The CDR3 length is 14 residues. Germline values: CDR1 LGHNT, CDR2 FRNRAP. CDR3 amino acids: CASGPPVGRGTQYF. In DNA form, the CDR3 reads TGTGCTAGTGGTCCACCCGTGGGCAGGGGGACCCAGTACTTC.

The V call is TRBV15, the J call TRBJ1-2; the D is unclear. Germline CDR1 LNHNV, CDR2 YYDKDF (reference sequence). CDR3 length: 12 amino acids. The V gene lost 5 bases and the J gene lost 4 bases, with 8 bases spanning the gap. CDR3 nucleotides: TGTGCCACCAGCGGGCCGACCTATGGCTACACCTTC. It yields the protein CATSGPTYGYTF.

The rearrangement joins TRBV5-4 to TRBJ2-7, with 8 bases matching TRBD1. The J segment lost 7 bases and the V segment lost 2 bases, leaving 5 bases of the junction unmatched. CDR1 SGHNT and CDR2 YYREEE come from the germline V gene (reference sequence). This CDR3 has 13 amino acids. CDR3 protein: CASSFTGGREQYF. The CDR3 DNA reads as TGTGCCAGCAGCTTTACAGGGGGACGGGAGCAGTACTTC.

This clone has only a few counts. The rearrangement uses TRBV2 and TRBJ1-2, with 8 bases aligning to TRBD1. CDR3 length equals 19 residues. Germline V gene lookup returns CDR1 SNHLY and CDR2 FYNNEI. The trim removed 8 bases at V and 6 bases at J, leaving 26 bases unmatched. Here the CDR3 reads CASGTQFPGGASRFHGYTF. The CDR3 DNA follows: TGTGCCAGCGGCACCCAGTTTCCAGGGGGCGCAAGCAGATTTCATGGCTACACCTTC.

The chain links TRBV5-1 to TRBJ2-7, with 10 bases fitting TRBD1. The CDR3 spans 15 residues. J was trimmed by 4 bases and V by 3 bases; bases with no gene match: 7. CDR1 is SGHRS and CDR2 is YFSETQ in the germline V gene. CDR3 bases: TGCGCCAGCAGCTCGCAGACAGGGGGCTCTTACGAGCAGTACTTC. This encodes CASSSQTGGSYEQYF. The full variable domain, completed using reference TRBV5-1 and TRBJ2-7, is KAGVTQTPRYLIKTRGQQVTLSCSPISGHRSVSWYQQTPGQGLQFLFEYFSETQRNKGNFPGRFSGRQFSNSRSEMNVSTLELGDSALYLCASSSQTGGSYEQYFGPGTRLTVT.

The chain couples TRBV28 to TRBJ2-3, with 7 bases matching TRBD2. Per the germline V gene, CDR1 is MDHEN and CDR2 is SYDVKM. The CDR3 has 16 residues. The J segment lost 4 bases and the V segment lost 4 bases, leaving 11 bases of the junction unmatched. The CDR3 reads CASSSPGGRGSDTQYF. The CDR3 DNA sequence: TGTGCCAGCAGTTCCCCTGGGGGGAGGGGCTCAGATACGCAGTATTTT.

The rearrangement uses TRBV5-4 and TRBJ1-1; D remains unclear. V shed 0 bases and J shed 10 bases, with 7 bases lying between them. This CDR3 is built from 11 residues. Germline assignment: CDR1 SGHNT and CDR2 YYREEE (reference sequence). CDR3 region: CASSLGSLAFF. The CDR3 DNA follows: TGTGCCAGCAGCTTGGGTTCATTAGCTTTCTTT.

The chain has TRBV7-9 and TRBJ2-2; 7 bases match TRBD1. Trimming removed 5 bases from V and 6 bases from J; junction bases left unmatched: 12. Germline loops: CDR1 SEHNR, CDR2 FQNEAQ (reference sequence). The CDR3 covers 16 residues. The CDR3 nucleotides are TGTGCCAGCAGCCCTCCACGAGGGCAGGGGGCCGGGGAGCTGTTTTTT. Encoded protein: CASSPPRGQGAGELFF.

This clone has only a few counts. The chain has TRBV6-5 and TRBJ1-2; tentatively, D is TRBD1 (5 bases). Germline lookup yields CDR1 MNHEY and CDR2 SVGAGI. Trimming removed 2 bases from V and 6 bases from J, with 19 bases in between. This CDR3 contains 16 residues. The CDR3 is CASSYPGVGGMDGYTF. The CDR3 coding sequence is TGTGCCAGCAGTTACCCGGGGGTGGGAGGGATGGATGGCTACACCTTC.

J is TRBJ1-1 and V is TRBV7-8; D call uncertain. The CDR3 sequence is 15 residues long. Per germline, CDR1 SGHVS and CDR2 FQNEAQ. The V end was cut by 5 bases, the J end by 0 bases, with 13 bases between. This chain's CDR3 is CASSHGAAMNTEAFF. The CDR3 DNA reads as TGTGCCAGCAGCCACGGAGCCGCGATGAACACTGAAGCTTTCTTT. Full variable domain (rest looked up from reference TRBV7-8 and TRBJ1-1): GAGVSQSPRYKVAKRGQDVALRCDPISGHVSLFWYQQALGQGPEFLTYFQNEAQLDKSGLPSDRFFAERPEGSVSTLKIQRTQQEDSAVYLCASSHGAAMNTEAFFGQGTRLTVV.

The chain carries TRBV5-1 and TRBJ1-2; tentatively, D is TRBD1 (6 bases). V was cut by 7 bases and J by 4 bases, with 23 bases left in between. The CDR3 runs to 16 residues. Per the germline V gene, CDR1 is SGHRS and CDR2 is YFSETQ. CDR3 nucleotide sequence: TGCGCCAGCTACAAGGGGGGGCAGGGCCATTTCTATGGCTACACCTTC. Translating gives CASYKGGQGHFYGYTF.

The V gene is TRBV19, the J gene TRBJ2-7; TRBD2 might be the D (6 bases). Trimming took off 6 bases at V and 3 bases at J, with 15 bases between the two ends. The CDR3 is 14 amino acids. Germline CDR1 LNHDA, CDR2 SQIVND (reference sequence). CDR3 nucleotides: TGTGCCAGTAGAGTTTCGGGAGCCGGCTACGAGCAGTACTTC. Amino acids: CASRVSGAGYEQYF.